This record covers a single TCR beta chain. The record originates from a study of OX40 agonist ivuxolimab in advanced cancers. For the study at large: The drug used for patients, ivuxolimab, was an agonistic anti-OX40 (CD134) antibody. Anti-PD-1, anti-PD-L1 or anti-CTLA-4 therapy given earlier was allowed, and about 38% had some.

Autoimmune disease history or systemic immunosuppression meant exclusion. Per the germline V gene, CDR1 is MNHEY and CDR2 is SMNVEV (reference sequence). This CDR3 comprises 15 residues. Trimming at V came to 1 base and at J to 3 bases, leaving 6 bases not matched to a gene. Clones were sequenced by immunoSEQ multiplex PCR, and TCRdb holds only the in-frame ones, with some missing. The sample consists of 70,000 or so clones, 80% to 95% of them appearing once. The sequence was obtained from an adult with an advanced solid tumor such as melanoma, head and neck, liver or kidney cancer. Sequenced material: CD4+ or CD8+ T cells sorted from blood, taken in a trial of the OX40 agonist ivuxolimab. The chain carries TRBV27 and TRBJ2-7; 7 positions agree with TRBD2. The CDR3 spells CASSLYGGSNYEQYF. Here the CDR3 DNA reads TGTGCCAGCAGTTTATACGGGGGGTCAAACTACGAGCAGTACTTC.